The subject of this entry is one T cell receptor (beta chain). Antigen specificity is unknown. This record comes from a study of Tregs in tolerant kidney transplant recipients. Study-wide context: Mixed chimerism was transient after nonmyeloablative marrow transplants from related graft donors.

An overnight rest at 37°C with about 220 IU/ml IL-2 preceded regulatory T cell sorting from thawed PBMCs. V was clipped by 3 bases and J by 6 bases; unmatched bases: 6. Per the germline V gene, CDR1 is MRHNA and CDR2 is SNTAGT. CDR3 size: 14 residues. Sequenced by immunoSEQ multiplex PCR; TCRdb stores in-frame clones only, minus some. This table holds about 64,000 clones, roughly 98% found once. Study findings and constraints: The small number of patients limits these findings pending further validation. This study did not directly address biological reproducibility.

Material: Tregs from blood, obtained before the transplant. V is TRBV6-4 and J is TRBJ2-3; 7 bases align to TRBD1. This receptor was identified in a human donor who received a combined kidney and bone marrow transplant. CDR3 loop: CASSERQGKDTQYF. For the CDR3, the DNA is TGTGCCAGCAGTGAAAGACAGGGAAAGGATACGCAGTATTTT.